The 24 T cell receptor beta chains below come from one sample, sequenced in a study of blood T cell repertoires in COVID-19. Data came from immunoSEQ multiplex PCR; TCRdb stores just in-frame clones and leaves some out. The data hold about 26,000 clones, with 90% observed a single time. The sequencing input was peripheral blood. The receptor set was obtained from a woman in her sixties or seventies with active COVID-19.

The CDR3: CATQTAGVTYEQYF. CDR3 bases: TGTGCCACCCAGACCGCGGGAGTGACCTACGAGCAGTACTTC. The rearrangement links TRBV2 to TRBJ2-7; 7 bases map to TRBD2. Germline V gene data show CDR1 as SNHLY and CDR2 as FYNNEI. The CDR3 is 14 amino acids. V lost 10 bases to trimming and J lost 2 bases; unmatched junction nucleotides: 11.

The genes are TRBV9 and TRBJ1-4, with D tentatively TRBD1 (5 bases). The CDR3 is 13 amino acids. The V end lost 4 bases, the J end lost 7 bases, and 11 bases lay between the germline ends. Germline CDR1 is SGDLS and CDR2 is YYNGEE. The CDR3 DNA follows: TGTGCCAGCAGCAGCCCCCAGGGTGAAAAACTGTTTTTT. Its translation: CASSSPQGEKLFF. The full variable domain, in which reference TRBV9 and TRBJ1-4 provide the parts outside the CDR3, is DSGVTQTPKHLITATGQRVTLRCSPRSGDLSVYWYQQSLDQGLQFLIQYYNGEERAKGNILERFSAQQFPDLHSELNLSSLELGDSALYFCASSSPQGEKLFFGSGTQLSVL.

This clone was seen only once. The V and J genes are TRBV11-2 and TRBJ2-1; no firm D call. Per the germline V gene, CDR1 is SGHAT and CDR2 is FQNNGV. This CDR3 region has 15 residues. V lost 0 bases to trimming and J lost 8 bases, with 14 bases between them. CDR3 nucleotide sequence: TGTGCCAGCAGCTTAGAGGGCGACGGTTGGGATGAGCAGTTCTTC. Its translation is CASSLEGDGWDEQFF.

The rearrangement links TRBV4-2 to TRBJ2-5; D remains unclear. The V and J ends lost 1 base and 5 bases respectively, with 11 bases between them. This CDR3 has 14 residues. Germline loops: CDR1 LGHNA, CDR2 YNFKEQ. CDR3 loop: CASSQGGLDETQYF. CDR3 nucleotide sequence: TGTGCCAGCAGCCAAGGAGGCCTAGATGAGACCCAGTACTTC.

This clone has only one observation. The chain uses TRBV9 and TRBJ2-1; TRBD1 matches at 8 bases. V shed 4 bases, J shed 7 bases, and the junction held 10 bases outside the gene matches. The CDR3 loop spans 15 amino acids. The germline CDR1 and CDR2 sequences are SGDLS and YYNGEE. The CDR3 DNA is TGTGCCAGCAGCACCCAGGGGGCGGCCGGGAATGAGCAGTTCTTC. It encodes CASSTQGAAGNEQFF.

The gene calls are TRBV11-2 and TRBJ2-3; the D gene is possibly TRBD2 (6 bases). V lost 6 bases and J 0 bases, leaving 16 bases between the germline ends. CDR1 is SGHAT and CDR2 is FQNNGV in the germline V gene. The CDR3 extends over 16 amino acids. The CDR3 protein is CASRYWGSGSTDTQYF. In DNA, the CDR3 is TGTGCCAGCAGATACTGGGGGAGCGGGAGCACAGATACGCAGTATTTT. Full variable domain (remainder filled in from reference TRBV11-2 and TRBJ2-3): EAGVAQSPRYKIIEKRQSVAFWCNPISGHATLYWYQQILGQGPKLLIQFQNNGVVDDSQLPKDRFSAERLKGVDSTLKIQPAKLEDSAVYLCASRYWGSGSTDTQYFGPGTRLTVL.

The gene calls are TRBV27 and TRBJ2-6, with D unresolved. Germline-derived CDR1 and CDR2 are MNHEY and SMNVEV (reference sequence). CDR3 size: 15 residues. Trimming left V 1 base short and J 3 bases short, with 7 bases between. CDR3 sequence: CASSLYSVGANVLTF. The CDR3 bases are TGTGCCAGCAGTTTATACAGTGTTGGGGCCAACGTCCTGACTTTC.

This chain joins TRBV10-3 and TRBJ1-5; 8 nucleotides align to TRBD1. Germline V gives CDR1 ENHRY, CDR2 SYGVKD. V trimming: 2 bases; J trimming: 0 bases; junction bases outside the gene matches: 0. This CDR3 spans 15 amino acids. The CDR3 bases are TGTGCCATCAGTGAGACAGGGGGTAGCAATCAGCCCCAGCATTTT. It translates to CAISETGGSNQPQHF.

This rearrangement joins TRBV14 to TRBJ2-7; D possibly corresponds to TRBD1 (5 bases). Trimming left V 3 bases short and J 4 bases short, with 19 bases between. From germline, CDR1 is SGHDN and CDR2 FVKESK. The CDR3 spans 16 residues. As DNA, the CDR3 is TGTGCCAGCAGCCATTTACCAGGAAAGGGGCTGTACGAGCAGTACTTC. Its protein product is CASSHLPGKGLYEQYF.

This rearrangement joins TRBV11-2 to TRBJ2-1; D is unclear. Trimming took 5 bases from V and 0 from J, leaving 11 bases between them. Germline assignment: CDR1 SGHAT and CDR2 FQNNGV. There are 15 residues in the CDR3. The CDR3 loop reads CASSLGRNSYNEQFF. The CDR3 region has the DNA TGTGCCAGCAGCCTGGGCCGGAACTCCTACAATGAGCAGTTCTTC.

V gene TRBV11-3 combines with J gene TRBJ2-7, with 8 bases identical to TRBD2. Looked up from germline, CDR1 is SGHNT and CDR2 is YENEEA. CDR3 length: 13 amino acids. The J segment lost 5 bases and the V segment lost 2 bases, leaving 2 bases of the junction unmatched. Here the CDR3 reads CASSLSGSHEQYF. For the CDR3, the DNA is TGTGCCAGCAGCTTAAGCGGGAGTCACGAGCAGTACTTC.

V usage is TRBV19 and J usage is TRBJ2-7, with TRBD2 matching 7 bases. V lost 6 bases to trimming and J lost 3 bases; unmatched junction nucleotides: 11. Germline V gene sequence: CDR1 LNHDA, CDR2 SQIVND (reference sequence). The CDR3 length is 15 residues. CDR3 sequence: CASSPAPGGGYEQYF. The CDR3 DNA follows: TGTGCCAGTAGCCCGGCCCCGGGGGGAGGCTACGAGCAGTACTTC.

This clone was seen a single time. J is TRBJ2-1 and V is TRBV5-1, with D possibly TRBD2 on 5 matching bases. The length of the CDR3 is 15 residues. CDR1 and CDR2 from the germline V gene are SGHRS and YFSETQ. V lost 2 bases to trimming and J lost 3 bases, with 12 bases between them. CDR3 residues: CASSFERSRYNEQFF. Here the CDR3 DNA reads TGCGCCAGCAGCTTCGAGCGGTCCCGCTACAATGAGCAGTTCTTC.

The genes are TRBV19 and TRBJ2-3; 7 bases agree with TRBD2. The germline V gene encodes CDR1 LNHDA and CDR2 SQIVND (reference sequence). The trim removed 5 bases at V and 3 bases at J, leaving 14 bases unmatched. The CDR3 has 17 residues. CDR3 sequence: CASSPHPASGRTDTQYF. In nucleotides, the CDR3 is TGTGCCAGTAGTCCTCACCCGGCTAGCGGAAGAACAGATACGCAGTATTTT.

This chain connects TRBV9 to TRBJ1-5; TRBD1 is a possible D gene (6 bases). Germline CDR1 is SGDLS and CDR2 is YYNGEE. V was clipped by 0 bases and J by 5 bases, with 12 bases between them. This CDR3 has 15 residues. The CDR3, as DNA: TGTGCCAGCAGCGTAGGGTGGGGGCGAGATCAGCCCCAGCATTTT. Its protein product is CASSVGWGRDQPQHF. Full variable domain (outside the CDR3, taken from reference TRBV9 and TRBJ1-5): DSGVTQTPKHLITATGQRVTLRCSPRSGDLSVYWYQQSLDQGLQFLIQYYNGEERAKGNILERFSAQQFPDLHSELNLSSLELGDSALYFCASSVGWGRDQPQHFGDGTRLSIL.

CDR3 nucleotide sequence: TGTGCCAGTAGTACGGGACAGGGAGACTACGAGCAGTACTTC. Its translation: CASSTGQGDYEQYF. The gene calls are TRBV19 and TRBJ2-7; 9 bases line up with TRBD1. The CDR3 loop spans 14 amino acids. CDR1 is LNHDA and CDR2 is SQIVND in the germline V gene (reference sequence). V gave up 4 bases and J gave up 3 bases; unmatched junction bases: 4.

The gene calls are TRBV6-2 or TRBV6-3 and TRBJ1-5; D remains unclear. This CDR3 region has 15 residues. Looked up from germline, CDR1 is MNHEY and CDR2 is SVGEGT. The germline V and J ends were trimmed by 2 bases and 8 bases, with 16 bases remaining between them. The CDR3 DNA follows: TGTGCCAGCAGTTACAGAGATCCTCAGAGGGAGCCCCAGCATTTT. Translation gives CASSYRDPQREPQHF.

The gene calls are TRBV11-2 and TRBJ2-2, with D possibly matching TRBD2 (5 bases). Germline CDR1 SGHAT, CDR2 FQNNGV. This CDR3 is 15 amino acids long. Trimming took off 5 bases at V and 4 bases at J, with 14 bases between the two ends. CDR3 amino acids: CASSVTLETTGELFF. DNA of the CDR3: TGTGCCAGCAGCGTCACACTAGAGACCACCGGGGAGCTGTTTTTT.

The chain couples TRBV5-1 to TRBJ2-1, with 10 nucleotides matching TRBD1. Germline assignment: CDR1 SGHRS and CDR2 YFSETQ. This CDR3 comprises 15 residues. V lost 4 bases and J lost 9; bases outside the gene matches: 10. The CDR3 loop reads CASSPRTGGTGEQFF. DNA of the CDR3: TGCGCCAGCAGCCCAAGGACAGGGGGTACGGGTGAGCAGTTCTTC.

The chain is built from TRBV25-1 and TRBJ1-1; tentatively, D is TRBD1 (6 bases). Trimming stripped 6 bases from V and 3 bases from J, with 14 bases between. This CDR3 has 14 amino acids. CDR1 is MGHDK, CDR2 SYGVNS, per germline. In DNA form, the CDR3 reads TGTGCCAGCAGCGATGGACAGTTGGACACTGAAGCTTTCTTT. Translated: CASSDGQLDTEAFF.

V usage is TRBV11-3 and J usage is TRBJ2-1; TRBD2 matches 7 bases. Per germline, CDR1 SGHNT and CDR2 YENEEA. Trimming at V came to 4 bases and at J to 8 bases, leaving 11 bases not matched to a gene. This CDR3 has 15 residues. The CDR3 reads CASSYSGTTYDEQFF. The CDR3 region has the DNA TGTGCCAGCAGCTACTCCGGGACTACGTACGATGAGCAGTTCTTC.

The chain is built from TRBV19 and TRBJ2-1, with D perhaps matching TRBD1 (6 bases). The CDR3 totals 14 residues. Trimming stripped 7 bases from V and 7 bases from J, with 17 bases between. Germline CDR1 LNHDA, CDR2 SQIVND (reference sequence). CDR3: CASTSFGGGNEQFF. Written as DNA, the CDR3 is TGTGCCAGTACCTCTTTTGGGGGCGGGAATGAGCAGTTCTTC.

The chain links TRBV6-5 to TRBJ1-2; no definite D call. V lost 6 bases and J lost 7, with 9 bases in between. The CDR3 has 11 amino acids. The germline V gene has CDR1 MNHEY and CDR2 SVGAGI. The CDR3 nucleotides read TGTGCCAGCAGGAACTCCTTTGGCTACACCTTC. Its protein product is CASRNSFGYTF.

The chain links TRBV5-1 to TRBJ2-1, with a tentative D call TRBD1 (6 bases). The germline V and J ends were trimmed by 2 bases and 2 bases, with 11 bases remaining between them. The CDR3 has 15 residues. CDR1 and CDR2 from the germline V gene are SGHRS and YFSETQ. The CDR3 protein is CASSFQGRAYNEQFF. CDR3 coding DNA: TGCGCCAGCAGCTTCCAGGGGCGCGCCTACAATGAGCAGTTCTTC.